One and the same sample provided the 9 T cell receptor beta chains below, sequenced in a study of blood T cell repertoires in COVID-19. Measured with immunoSEQ multiplex PCR; TCRdb has only the in-frame clones, and not every one. The sample lists fewer than 200,000 clones, 83% occurring once. Sequenced material: peripheral blood. These receptors all come from an elderly woman with acute or convalescent COVID-19.

The CDR3 here is CASSWQGKAEAFF. DNA of the CDR3: TGTGCCAGTAGTTGGCAGGGAAAGGCTGAAGCTTTCTTT. The V call is TRBV19, the J call TRBJ1-1; a possible D gene is TRBD1 (5 bases). Trimming took 5 bases from V and 6 from J, leaving 13 bases between them. Germline CDR1 reads LNHDA; CDR2 reads SQIVND (reference sequence). The CDR3 length is 13 residues.

The V gene is TRBV19, the J gene TRBJ1-4; D call uncertain. CDR1 is LNHDA, CDR2 SQIVND, per germline (reference sequence). The CDR3 extends over 16 amino acids. Trimming removed 7 bases from V and 4 bases from J, with 19 bases in between. This CDR3 reads CASNKLDGRFNEKLFF. As DNA, the CDR3 is TGTGCCAGTAACAAACTCGACGGGAGGTTTAATGAAAAACTGTTTTTT.

The V gene is TRBV30, the J gene TRBJ1-5; D remains ambiguous. This CDR3 spans 14 amino acids. V was trimmed by 0 bases and J by 2 bases, leaving 8 bases between them. CDR1 is GTSNPN, CDR2 SVGIG, per germline (reference sequence). CDR3 sequence reads: CAWSVSGGNQPQHF. CDR3 in DNA: TGTGCCTGGAGTGTATCAGGTGGCAATCAGCCCCAGCATTTT.

The chain couples TRBV7-2 to TRBJ2-5; 12 nucleotides align to TRBD1. The ends lost 0 bases at V and 5 bases at J; junction bases unmatched: 1. The germline CDR1 and CDR2 sequences are SGHTA and FQGNSA. The CDR3 has 15 amino acids. The CDR3, as DNA: TGTGCCAGCAGCTTAGCGGGACAGGGGGCGGAGACCCAGTACTTC. Translated: CASSLAGQGAETQYF.

DNA of the CDR3: TGCAGCGTTGAAGAATCGGGGAACTATGGCTACACCTTC. This sequence encodes CSVEESGNYGYTF. The chain links TRBV29-1 to TRBJ1-2, with unresolved D. Trimming stripped 0 bases from V and 2 bases from J, with 7 bases between. This CDR3 contains 13 residues. Germline assignment: CDR1 SQVTM and CDR2 ANQGSEA. The variable domain in full, completed from reference TRBV29-1 and TRBJ1-2, reads SAVISQKPSRDICQRGTSLTIQCQVDSQVTMMFWYRQQPGQSLTLIATANQGSEATYESGFVIDKFPISRPNLTFSTLTVSNMSPEDSSIYLCSVEESGNYGYTFGSGTRLTVV.

The J gene is TRBJ1-2, the V gene TRBV2; no clear D. Germline-derived CDR1 and CDR2 are SNHLY and FYNNEI. Trimming shortened V by 6 bases and J by 8 bases, and 19 bases separated the two germline ends. This CDR3 is 14 amino acids long. CDR3 in DNA: TGTGCCAGCAGACCTCGGGGATCTGGTCGCGGCTACACCTTC. Amino acid sequence: CASRPRGSGRGYTF.

CDR3 protein: CAWSALGRYDNYGYTF. Here the CDR3 DNA reads TGTGCCTGGAGTGCATTGGGGAGATACGATAACTATGGCTACACCTTC. This sequence joins TRBV30 and TRBJ1-2; no clear D gene. The CDR3 length is 16 residues. Germline CDR1 and CDR2: GTSNPN and SVGIG (reference sequence). V was clipped by 1 base and J by 1 base, with 16 bases between them.

This chain links TRBV7-2 with TRBJ1-2; 7 nucleotides align to TRBD1. The CDR3 covers 13 residues. Germline V CDR1 and CDR2: SGHTA, FQGNSA. With 5 bases clipped from V and 3 bases from J, the junction kept 3 bases outside the gene matches. CDR3 DNA sequence: TGTGCCAGCAGCCGGGACAGCTACTATGGCTACACCTTC. Translated, it gives CASSRDSYYGYTF.

This sequence joins TRBV7-6 and TRBJ1-6; D not resolved. The V and J ends lost 5 bases and 2 bases respectively, with 10 bases between them. Germline V gene data show CDR1 as SGHVS and CDR2 as FNYEAQ. The CDR3 is 15 amino acids. The CDR3 DNA reads as TGTGCCAGCAGCCCGAGTGCGGCCTATAATTCACCCCTCCACTTT. This sequence encodes CASSPSAAYNSPLHF.